The source of this T cell receptor beta chain is a study of blood T cell repertoires in COVID-19. Across the study: Samples came from the United States, Italy and Spain, spanning acute and convalescent COVID-19. PBMCs, B-cell-depleted T cells, or T cells were the source of the cDNA or gDNA that made up the material.

Germline V CDR1 and CDR2: MNHEY, SMNVEV (reference sequence). J lost 2 bases, V lost 3 bases, and 6 bases had no gene match. The CDR3 runs 16 residues. Measured with immunoSEQ multiplex PCR; TCRdb has only the in-frame clones, and not every one. The sample lists under 300,000 clones; 85% to 90% were seen once. The clonotype comes from a man aged 55 to 70 with acute or convalescent COVID-19. The chain employs TRBV27 and TRBJ2-1, with 8 bases lining up with TRBD2. Sequenced sample: peripheral blood. The CDR3 loop is CASSFLREGTYNEQFF. CDR3 nucleotides: TGTGCCAGCAGTTTTTTACGGGAGGGCACCTACAATGAGCAGTTCTTC.